Below, 21 T cell receptor beta chains from the same sample are listed, as sequenced in a study of blood T cells in healthy people across ages. For the second PCR, which ran for about 6 to 11 cycles, a sample-barcoded 5' primer and a J-beta primer mix were used. TCRdb passed the 5' RACE reads through MiXCR, listing each CDR3 protein once. The table lists roughly 1.5 million distinct CDR3 sequences, about 45% of them singletons. What was sequenced was blood. These TCRs come from a woman younger than 35 in good health.

The chain is built from TRBV5-1 and TRBJ1-5; tentative D call: TRBD1 (6 bases). V gave up 5 bases and J gave up 0 bases, with 12 bases separating them. The CDR3 totals 15 residues. The germline CDR1 and CDR2 sequences are SGHRS and YFSETQ. CDR3 nucleotide sequence: TGCGCCAGCAGTACAGGGCTTTATAGCAATCAGCCCCAGCATTTT. Translation gives CASSTGLYSNQPQHF.

The chain is built from TRBV7-9 and TRBJ1-1; D is undetermined. In germline, CDR1 is SEHNR, CDR2 FQNEAQ (reference sequence). Trimming removed 1 base at V and 1 base at J, with 7 bases between. The CDR3 contains 14 residues. The chain's CDR3 is CASSLEVKNTEAFF. The CDR3 DNA follows: TGTGCCAGCAGCTTAGAGGTTAAGAACACTGAAGCTTTCTTT.

The DNA for the CDR3 is TGCGCCAGCATGCACTCTGGGGCCAACGTCCTGACTTTC. Its protein is CASMHSGANVLTF. The rearrangement uses TRBV4-1 and TRBJ2-6; D ambiguous. The CDR3 sequence is 13 residues long. Germline-derived CDR1 and CDR2 are MGHRA and YSYEKL. V lost 7 bases, J lost 0 bases, and 4 bases lay in between.

This clonotype was observed a few times. The chain is built from TRBV10-3 and TRBJ2-7; 8 nucleotides agree with TRBD1. With V trimmed by 10 bases and J by 7 bases, 6 bases remained unmatched. Germline CDR1 reads ENHRY; CDR2 reads SYGVKD. CDR3 length: 11 amino acids. CDR3 sequence reads: CASRGLNEQYF. The CDR3 nucleotides read TGTGCCAGCAGGGGGCTAAATGAGCAGTACTTC.

The chain carries TRBV10-2 and TRBJ1-1; D is possibly TRBD1 (6 bases). V was shortened by 3 bases and J by 7 bases, with 12 bases between the two germline ends. The CDR3 consists of 13 residues. Germline CDR1 reads WSHSY; CDR2 reads SAAADI. The chain's CDR3 is CASSDRTEYEAFF. The CDR3 DNA follows: TGCGCCAGCAGTGACAGGACAGAATATGAAGCTTTCTTT.

In this sample, this clonotype turned up a few times. The gene calls are TRBV29-1 and TRBJ1-1; D remains unclear. The V end lost 7 bases, the J end lost 1 base, and 10 bases lay between the germline ends. This CDR3 contains 12 residues. Germline CDR1 reads SQVTM; CDR2 reads ANQGSEA. The CDR3 DNA is TGCAGCGCGGACGAAAAGAACACTGAAGCTTTCTTT. Protein sequence: CSADEKNTEAFF.

The chain links TRBV6-5 to TRBJ2-7; 8 nucleotides match TRBD1. CDR3 length equals 14 residues. Germline V gene lookup returns CDR1 MNHEY and CDR2 SVGAGI. With V trimmed by 2 bases and J by 7 bases, 7 bases remained unmatched. DNA of the CDR3: TGTGCCAGCAGTTACCAAGGACAGGGCAATGAGCAGTACTTC. Its protein is CASSYQGQGNEQYF.

This clonotype came up a few times. V and J are TRBV6-1 and TRBJ2-1; 9 bases agree with TRBD2. Germline V lookup: CDR1 MNHNS, CDR2 SASEGT. After removal of 8 bases from V and 8 bases from J, the junction contained 10 bases not matched to a gene. The CDR3 consists of 14 residues. The chain's CDR3 is CASGAGGMNDEQFF. The CDR3 coding sequence is TGTGCCAGCGGAGCGGGGGGAATGAACGATGAGCAGTTCTTC.

The V call is TRBV7-9, the J call TRBJ1-1, with 9 bases fitting TRBD1. Germline CDR1 reads SEHNR; CDR2 reads FQNEAQ (reference sequence). Unmatched junction bases numbered 13, after V lost 3 bases and J lost 5 bases. This CDR3 is built from 17 residues. CDR3 DNA: TGTGCCAGCAGCTTCTGGGGAACGGGACAGGGCAGAACTGAAGCTTTCTTT. Encoded protein: CASSFWGTGQGRTEAFF.

V usage is TRBV6-2 or TRBV6-3 and J usage is TRBJ1-2; D uncertain. The germline CDR1 and CDR2 sequences are MNHEY and SVGEGT. Trimming shortened V by 4 bases and J by 4 bases, and 13 bases separated the two germline ends. The CDR3 totals 14 residues. This chain's CDR3 is CASSLSDGSYGYTF. The CDR3 DNA is TGTGCCAGCAGTTTGTCTGACGGGTCCTATGGCTACACCTTC.

V and J are TRBV7-3 and TRBJ1-2; TRBD1 is a possible D gene (6 bases). This CDR3 is 13 amino acids long. Trimming cost V 2 bases and J 7 bases, with 11 bases left between them. CDR1 is SGHTA, CDR2 FQGTGA, per germline. The CDR3: CASSLRRQAGYTF. In nucleotides, the CDR3 is TGTGCCAGCAGCTTACGGAGACAGGCTGGCTACACCTTC.

This clonotype was observed a single time. The chain combines TRBV6-2 or TRBV6-3 with TRBJ1-1; D gene unclear. Looked up from germline, CDR1 is MNHEY and CDR2 is SVGEGT. The CDR3 spans 13 residues. V was shortened by 7 bases and J by 4 bases, with 13 bases between the two germline ends. CDR3 nucleotides: TGTGCCAGCACCCTGACTGAGCCCACTGAAGCTTTCTTT. It specifies CASTLTEPTEAFF.

The chain is built from TRBV29-1 and TRBJ2-7; 10 bases map to TRBD2. This CDR3 is 14 amino acids long. V gave up 6 bases and J gave up 7 bases; unmatched junction bases: 12. CDR1 and CDR2 from the germline V gene are SQVTM and ANQGSEA. The CDR3 coding sequence is TGCAGCGTCGTAGCGGGGGGCAGCTCCAATGAGCAGTACTTC. This gives the protein CSVVAGGSSNEQYF.

On this clonotype: Mismatch with germline at one junction end may stem from a read error. CDR3 residues: CASLDGYGQYF. The CDR3 bases are TGTGCCAGCCTGGACGGCTACGGGCAGTACTTC. The V gene is TRBV7-9, the J gene TRBJ2-7; D unclear. The CDR3 extends over 11 amino acids. Germline V gene lookup returns CDR1 SEHNR and CDR2 FQNEAQ (reference sequence). Full variable domain (remainder filled in from reference TRBV7-9 and TRBJ2-7): DTGVSQNPRHKITKRGQNVTFRCDPISEHNRLYWYRQTLGQGPEFLTYFQNEAQLEKSRLLSDRFSAERPKGSFSTLEIQRTEQGDSAMYLCASLDGYGQYFGPGTRLTVT.

The V and J genes are TRBV12-3 or TRBV12-4 and TRBJ1-4; perhaps TRBD1 as D (5 bases). This CDR3 contains 15 residues. Trimming pared 2 bases from V and 0 bases from J, leaving 7 bases between. CDR3 sequence reads: CASSLLGATNEKLFF. The CDR3 nucleotides read TGTGCCAGCAGTTTATTGGGGGCAACTAATGAAAAACTGTTTTTT.

The CDR3 loop is CASSPRDRGETNEQFF. In DNA, the CDR3 is TGTGCCAGCAGCCCCCGGGACAGGGGTGAGACGAATGAGCAGTTCTTC. This chain joins TRBV12-3 or TRBV12-4 and TRBJ2-1, with 10 positions matching TRBD1. Trimming cost V 6 bases and J 7 bases; bases outside gene matches: 12. The CDR3 extends over 16 amino acids.

This clonotype has only a few counts. The chain joins TRBV7-2 to TRBJ2-3; TRBD1 matches 7 bases. V lost 0 bases to trimming and J lost 4 bases; unmatched junction nucleotides: 7. Germline loops: CDR1 SGHTA, CDR2 FQGNSA. This CDR3 is built from 16 residues. CDR3 protein: CASSLASQGGPDTQYF. The CDR3 bases are TGTGCCAGCAGCTTAGCGTCTCAAGGGGGCCCAGATACGCAGTATTTT.

This clonotype turned up a few times. Here the CDR3 DNA reads TGCAGCGTCGCGGACAGGTCCGTTTACAATGAGCAGTACTTC. It is translated as CSVADRSVYNEQYF. This chain links TRBV29-1 with TRBJ2-1; 7 bases align to TRBD1. The DNA end is a closer match to TRBJ2-7, so the J assignment may be wrong. The CDR3 spans 14 residues. Germline V CDR1 and CDR2: SQVTM, ANQGSEA.

This clonotype was recorded a few times. The CDR3 protein is CASSSLNSYNSPLHF. In DNA, the CDR3 is TGTGCCAGCAGCTCGTTGAACAGCTATAATTCACCCCTCCACTTT. This chain connects TRBV13 to TRBJ1-6; D is unresolved. The germline gives CDR1 PRHDT, CDR2 FYEKMQ (reference sequence). The ends were cut back, 4 bases at V and 3 bases at J, with 10 bases in the middle. CDR3 length: 15 amino acids.

The chain couples TRBV11-3 to TRBJ2-5; either TRBD1 or TRBD2 may supply D (6 bases each). The germline V gene has CDR1 SGHNT and CDR2 YENEEA. The CDR3 sequence is 15 residues long. V was trimmed by 5 bases and J by 4 bases, leaving 17 bases between them. The CDR3, as DNA: TGTGCCAGCAGCCTAGGGGGGACCGAGGTAGAGACCCAGTACTTC. Translated: CASSLGGTEVETQYF.

A note on this clonotype: A much more abundant neighbour one base away suggests this may be a read error. The chain employs TRBV5-5 and TRBJ1-1; D is unresolved. The length of the CDR3 is 11 residues. The germline gives CDR1 SGHKS, CDR2 YYEKEE (reference sequence). Trimming took off 6 bases at V and 1 base at J, with 4 bases between the two ends. The CDR3 loop is CASIQNTEAFF. The CDR3 DNA sequence: TGTGCCAGCATCCAGAACACTGAAGCTTTCTTT.